These 13 T cell receptor beta chains were sequenced from one sample in a study of blood T cell dynamics during melanoma immunotherapy. Stated time point: week 3, after first cycle of checkpoint inhibitor. Here immunoSEQ multiplex PCR was the method, and the copy in TCRdb shows in-frame clones only, minus some. The table records approximately 16,000 clones, about 90% of them present only once. This specimen consisted of blood, obtained from a patient treated with checkpoint blockade. The source is a human donor with melanoma.

The chain combines TRBV7-8 with TRBJ2-3; D is undetermined. There are 14 residues in the CDR3. Trimming removed 1 base from V and 0 bases from J, with 5 bases in between. Per the germline V gene, CDR1 is SGHVS and CDR2 is FQNEAQ. As DNA, the CDR3 is TGTGCCAGCAGCTTAGGTGACAGCACAGATACGCAGTATTTT. Encoded protein: CASSLGDSTDTQYF.

Notes on this clone: An end of the junction differs from the germline gene, which may be a read error. The chain has TRBV5-5 and TRBJ1-3; 7 positions agree with TRBD1. CDR1 is SGHKS, CDR2 YYEKEE, per germline (reference sequence). The CDR3 has 15 amino acids. The CDR3 DNA is TGTGCCAGCAGCTCGACAGGGACTCGAAGAAACACCACATATTTT. Its protein product is CASSSTGTRRNTTYF.

J is TRBJ2-5 and V is TRBV7-2; D gene ambiguous. The germline V gene encodes CDR1 SGHTA and CDR2 FQGNSA. The CDR3 runs 13 residues. The V gene lost 5 bases and the J gene lost 4 bases, with 11 bases spanning the gap. Written as DNA, the CDR3 is TGTGCCAGCAGCCCTTATACGGGAGAGACCCAGTACTTC. Its translation is CASSPYTGETQYF.

This clone was observed a handful of times. The rearrangement uses TRBV19 and TRBJ2-3, with 7 positions matching TRBD1. Germline CDR1 and CDR2: LNHDA and SQIVND (reference sequence). This CDR3 is 15 amino acids long. V shed 4 bases, J shed 0 bases, and the junction held 4 bases outside the gene matches. CDR3 sequence (DNA): TGTGCCAGTAGTAAAGGGGGCCCTAGCACAGATACGCAGTATTTT. Encoded protein: CASSKGGPSTDTQYF.

The V and J genes are TRBV9 and TRBJ2-5; 9 bases are shared with TRBD1. Germline loops: CDR1 SGDLS, CDR2 YYNGEE. This CDR3 region has 17 residues. J lost 4 bases, V lost 0 bases, and 10 bases had no gene match. The CDR3 region is CASSVAGGGQGRETQYF. Here the CDR3 DNA reads TGTGCCAGCAGCGTAGCTGGCGGGGGACAGGGCCGAGAGACCCAGTACTTC.

This clone appeared once. The V call is TRBV6-5, the J call TRBJ2-3, with D tentatively TRBD1 or TRBD2 (6 bases each). Trimming removed 3 bases from V and 4 bases from J, with 14 bases in between. There are 15 residues in the CDR3. The germline CDR1 and CDR2 sequences are MNHEY and SVGAGI. CDR3 amino acids: CASSYGGPVPDTQYF. CDR3 in DNA: TGTGCCAGCAGTTATGGGGGGCCAGTCCCAGATACGCAGTATTTT.

The CDR3 DNA sequence: TGTGCCAGTAACCTAAGACCGAACACCGGGGAGCTGTTTTTT. Translation gives CASNLRPNTGELFF. This sequence joins TRBV19 and TRBJ2-2; no clear D gene. Germline values: CDR1 LNHDA, CDR2 SQIVND (reference sequence). The CDR3 totals 14 residues. V lost 7 bases and J lost 0, with 9 bases in between.

The DNA of the CDR3 is TGTGCCAGCAGTGAAGATGTAGCGGGAGGGCTTAGGGATGAGCAGTTCTTC. It encodes CASSEDVAGGLRDEQFF. V gene TRBV6-1 combines with J gene TRBJ2-1; 11 bases are shared with TRBD2. CDR1 and CDR2 (germline): MNHNS, SASEGT. The length of the CDR3 is 17 residues. V gave up 1 base and J gave up 8 bases; unmatched junction bases: 10.

The chain employs TRBV7-3 and TRBJ2-3, with 8 bases that match TRBD2. Germline V lookup: CDR1 SGHTA, CDR2 FQGTGA. The CDR3 length is 17 residues. Trimming cost V 1 base and J 5 bases; bases outside gene matches: 11. This chain's CDR3 is CASSLRGAGESQDTQYF. The CDR3 DNA reads TGTGCCAGCAGCTTAAGGGGAGCGGGAGAATCTCAAGATACGCAGTATTTT.

The chain employs TRBV14 and TRBJ1-2, with no clear D. V lost 1 base and J 4 bases, leaving 10 bases between the germline ends. CDR1 SGHDN and CDR2 FVKESK come from the germline V gene. The CDR3 runs 14 residues. The CDR3 DNA reads as TGTGCCAGCAGCCAAGTTTACGGATCCTATGGCTACACCTTC. Translated: CASSQVYGSYGYTF.

The gene calls are TRBV5-1 and TRBJ2-2, with 13 bases that match TRBD2. J was trimmed by 0 bases and V by 0 bases; bases with no gene match: 5. The CDR3 consists of 19 residues. Germline values: CDR1 SGHRS, CDR2 YFSETQ. The CDR3: CASSLAPGLAGTNTGELFF. The CDR3 DNA is TGCGCCAGCAGCTTGGCCCCGGGACTAGCGGGGACGAACACCGGGGAGCTGTTTTTT.

The rearrangement uses TRBV27 and TRBJ2-5; 7 bases fit TRBD1. The CDR3 has 13 amino acids. CDR1 and CDR2 (germline): MNHEY, SMNVEV (reference sequence). The junction had 4 bases not matched to a gene; V was cut back by 4 bases and J by 5 bases. The CDR3 coding sequence is TGTGCCAGCAGTTCGACAGGGCGGGAGACCCAGTACTTC. Residues: CASSSTGRETQYF.

This clone was counted a few times. V is TRBV5-1 and J is TRBJ1-2, with TRBD1 matching 7 bases. The CDR3 is 14 amino acids. V was clipped by 7 bases and J by 4 bases; unmatched bases: 10. The germline V gene has CDR1 SGHRS and CDR2 YFSETQ. The CDR3 DNA sequence: TGCGCCAGCCGATCTAACCGGGACAGCTATGGCTACACCTTC. Translating it yields CASRSNRDSYGYTF.